The T cell receptor beta chain under discussion was sequenced for a study of identical twins. Only a few counts were recorded for this clonotype. TCRdb analysed the 5' RACE reads with MiXCR anew, one entry per CDR3 protein. The profile covers 1.5 million to 2 million distinct CDR3 sequences, with less than 40% appearing a single time and about 0.27% taken by the ten largest. The CDR3 runs 17 residues. V lost 0 bases to trimming and J lost 8 bases; unmatched junction nucleotides: 12. CDR1 is MGHRA, CDR2 YSYEKL, per germline. Sequencing input: cord blood. The V call is TRBV4-1, the J call TRBJ1-4, with TRBD1 matching over 7 bases. The source of this sequence is a newborn girl in good health. This CDR3 is CASSQDRFDTGEEKLFF. The CDR3 DNA sequence: TGCGCCAGCAGCCAAGATAGATTTGATACAGGGGAGGAAAAACTGTTTTTT.